This T cell receptor (beta chain) was profiled in a study of shared clonotypes between healthy human individuals (TCRdb year 2020). Background on the whole study: Three men and a couple of women, aged 18 to 49 years, made up the cohort. For each donor, CD4 naive and CD4 memory were each given three plates, CD8 naive was given two plates, and CD8 memory was given one plate. To estimate repertoire size and how much clonotype sharing occurs between individuals, the study deeply sequenced the blood TCR repertoires of about five healthy adults. To increase sequencing depth and limit assay-specific biases, different laboratories used diverse techniques to prepare libraries and sequence TCR repertoires. Per donor, leukapheresis produced somewhere between about 0.9 and 10 billion PBMCs.

Clipping removes 1 base from V and 3 bases from J, with 2 as the unmatched junction base count. Per the germline V gene, MNHEY is the CDR1 and SVGAGI is the CDR2. Including cysteine and phenylalanine, the CDR3 has 14 amino acids. Only the CDR3 portion is preserved as DNA: 42 bases, with reading frame beginning at the first base. Using the deep immunoSEQ assay, TCR CDR3 regions were amplified from genomic DNA by multiplex PCR. Extracted genomic DNA from each cell subset was spread evenly across all wells of several immunoSEQ 96-well plates, with each plate serving as a replicate. Each replicate PCR for sorted subsets received about 0.2 ug genomic DNA, equal to tens of thousands of T cell genomes. The purified libraries were quantified using a Qubit 3.0 fluorometer, sized with a Bioanalyzer 2100, and then quantified again using the KAPA Library Quantification kit. Every immunoSEQ 96-well plate was sequenced on a separate single-read 150-cycle Illumina NextSeq 550 flow cell. Concerning the study's data processing: Because only junctional sequences without quality scores were contained in the immunoSEQ output, filtering matching that applied to full-length reads could not be performed. Sequences were annotated with PyIR, a Python wrapper for IgBLAST v1.9, using IMGT germline references to assign V/J genes and CDR3. Reads were removed for weak V/J assignments (E-value above 1e-6), missing CDR3, stop codons, out-of-frame junctions, or ambiguous translated residues. V3J clonotypes were defined as sequences sharing an identical inferred V gene, J gene, and CDR3 amino acid sequence. Percentage overlap between repertoires was computed as shared unique clonotypes divided by the size of the smaller repertoire. RTK rarefaction, the Chao1 estimator, and Recon v2.1 estimates of unobserved clonotypes were used to assess repertoire richness. For all TCRbeta clonotypes obtained by the gDNA method from a few donors, generation probabilities were computed with OLGA. Not all clones reach the TCRdb copy of this immuneACCESS table, which keeps in-frame sequences only. Checked studies attribute under half of the gap to unresolved V genes and leave the rest unexplained. Clone size and the V and J calls come from that table; the DNA yielded D and trimming. The sample table contains about 1,900,000 clones; only one count was recorded for approximately 94% of them. The ten largest clones capture 0.95% to 1.5% of the sample.

General findings and caveats noted by the study authors: Naive subsets generally had larger estimated clonotype richness than memory subsets. Rarefaction of sorted-subset datasets indicated incomplete sequencing despite the large sequencing depth. Higher generation probabilities were observed for clonotypes shared by all four sorted-subset donors than for non-shared clonotypes. Pairwise subsampling indicated that sequencing depth was expected to affect the degree of clonotype sharing among donors. The small number of donors limited the genetic and exposure-history diversity represented. Sampling was restricted to blood, and TCR repertoires in tissues likely differ from the TCR repertoires found in blood. Approximately 4.8% of naive CD4, 3.5% of naive CD8, approximately 2.2% of memory CD4, and less than 0.45% of memory CD8 clonotypes were shared across several donors.

As to this clone: Its specific antigen is unknown. Nothing much larger sits one base from this clone, and base qualities are not available.

CD8 naive samples consisted of CD45RO-negative cells that were positively selected for CCR7, yielding a CD45RA+CCR7+ population without TemRA cells. Healthy HIV-negative adults with no recently reported acute infections or vaccinations were included as donors. Only Caucasian adults living in Nashville, Tennessee, USA were represented among the donors. Blood was obtained by leukapheresis, after which PBMCs were separated by Ficoll-Histopaque density gradient centrifugation and cryopreserved in liquid nitrogen vapor phase. Purity and quantity of every magnetically sorted T cell population were checked by analytical flow cytometry. Genomic DNA was isolated from each sorted fraction and quantified by UV absorbance on a Nanodrop 2000c.

This chain is built from TRBV6-5 and TRBJ1-1; 7 bases in the junction line up with TRBD1. Sequenced: naive CD8+ T cells sorted from blood. Sample cell subset or site, as interpreted from the label and publication: CD45RA+CCR7+. The TCR was taken from a young man in good health. The CDR3 here reads CASSYYDRDTEAFF. The DNA sequence is TGTGCCAGCAGTTACTATGACAGGGACACTGAAGCTTTCTTT.